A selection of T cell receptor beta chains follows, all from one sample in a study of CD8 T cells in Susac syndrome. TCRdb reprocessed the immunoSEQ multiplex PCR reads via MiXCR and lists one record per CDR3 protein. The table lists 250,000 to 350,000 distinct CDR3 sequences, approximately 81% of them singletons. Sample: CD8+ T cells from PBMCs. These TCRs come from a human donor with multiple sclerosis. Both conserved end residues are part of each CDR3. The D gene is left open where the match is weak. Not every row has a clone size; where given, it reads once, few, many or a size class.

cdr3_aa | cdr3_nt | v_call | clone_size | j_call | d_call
CSAPDRATYEQYF | TGCAGTGCCCCGGACAGGGCAACCTACGAGCAGTACTTC | TRBV20-1 | - | TRBJ2-7 | TRBD1
CASSPGTGGTGELFF | TGTGCTAGCAGCCCCGGGACAGGGGGAACCGGGGAGCTGTTTTTT | TRBV7-7 | - | TRBJ2-2 | TRBD1
CAAFGREGQDTQYF | TGTGCCGCATTCGGGCGGGAGGGCCAGGATACGCAGTATTTT | TRBV30 | - | TRBJ2-3 | TRBD2
CASSPAGGNEQYF | TGTGCCAGCAGCCCTGCAGGGGGCAACGAGCAGTACTTC | TRBV9 | - | TRBJ2-7 | TRBD1
CASSLRTGSTGELFF | TGTGCTAGCAGCCTCCGGACAGGGTCCACCGGGGAGCTGTTTTTT | TRBV7-6 | few | TRBJ2-2 | TRBD1
CASSLETGVYSNQPQHF | TGTGCCAGCTCACTCGAAACAGGGGTCTATAGCAATCAGCCCCAGCATTTT | TRBV18 | - | TRBJ1-5 | TRBD1
CAWSYRLSEQYF | TGTGCCTGGTCATACAGGCTTAGCGAGCAGTACTTC | TRBV30 | - | TRBJ2-7 | -
CASSLALSGVGADTQYF | TGCGCCAGCAGCTTGGCCCTTAGCGGGGTCGGGGCAGATACGCAGTATTTT | TRBV5-1 | - | TRBJ2-3 | TRBD2
CSASGLGKDGNGYTF | TGCAGTGCCAGCGGTTTGGGGAAGGACGGAAATGGCTACACCTTC | TRBV20-1 | - | TRBJ1-2 | -
CASSQWRQWPTTQYF | TGTGCCAGCAGCCAATGGAGACAGTGGCCAACAACGCAGTATTTT | TRBV3-1 | once | TRBJ2-3 | -
CASSDDWRTINYGYTF | TGTGCCAGCAGCGACGACTGGCGGACGATTAACTATGGCTACACCTTC | TRBV9 | - | TRBJ1-2 | -
CASSLGGSSTDTQYF | TGTGCCAGCAGTTTGGGCGGGAGTAGCACAGATACGCAGTATTTT | TRBV28 | - | TRBJ2-3 | TRBD2
CATSHAGGDNEQFF | TGTGCCACCAGCCACGCGGGAGGAGACAATGAGCAGTTCTTC | TRBV24-1 | - | TRBJ2-1 | TRBD2
CSASTGNQPQHF | TGCAGTGCTTCGACAGGGAATCAGCCCCAGCATTTT | TRBV20-1 | - | TRBJ1-5 | TRBD1
CASRNGVYEQYF | TGTGCCAGCAGAAACGGAGTCTACGAGCAGTACTTC | TRBV9 | - | TRBJ2-7 | -
CASSRGPQNTEAFF | TGTGCCAGCAGCAGGGGACCGCAGAACACTGAAGCTTTCTTT | TRBV11-2 | - | TRBJ1-1 | -
CASSGRLTTNTGELFF | TGTGCCAGCAGTGGACGACTGACTACAAACACCGGGGAGCTGTTTTTT | TRBV25-1 | - | TRBJ2-2 | -
CASSSLWETYNEQFF | TGCGCCAGCAGCAGCCTCTGGGAGACCTACAATGAGCAGTTCTTC | TRBV5-1 | - | TRBJ2-1 | -
CASSQVGGSNQPQHF | TGCGCCAGCAGCCAAGTAGGAGGGAGCAATCAGCCCCAGCATTTT | TRBV4-1 | - | TRBJ1-5 | -
CASSHGQGTMGKLFF | TGTGCCAGCAGCCACGGACAGGGGACCATGGGAAAACTGTTTTTT | TRBV27 | - | TRBJ1-4 | TRBD1
CSASGGSYEQYF | TGCAGTGCTTCGGGCGGATCCTACGAGCAGTACTTC | TRBV20-1 | - | TRBJ2-7 | -
CASGGAQDDGYTF | TGTGCTAGTGGTGGGGCTCAGGACGATGGCTACACCTTC | TRBV12-5 | - | TRBJ1-2 | -
CASSRYSEQYF | TGTGCCAGCAGCCGCTACAGTGAGCAGTACTTC | TRBV5-5 | - | TRBJ2-7 | -
CASSLFPRDRDYNEQFF | TGTGCCAGCAGTTTATTCCCCCGGGACAGGGACTACAATGAGCAGTTCTTC | TRBV27 | - | TRBJ2-1 | TRBD1
CATSREGSAPSYNEQFF | TGTGCCACCAGCAGAGAAGGAAGCGCGCCCTCCTACAATGAGCAGTTCTTC | TRBV15 | once | TRBJ2-1 | -
CASSSEHPTTDTQYF | TGCGCCAGCAGCTCCGAACACCCTACCACAGATACGCAGTATTTT | TRBV5-1 | - | TRBJ2-3 | -
CASSGSEKLFF | TGTGCCAGCAGCGGGAGCGAAAAACTGTTTTTT | TRBV7-9 | - | TRBJ1-4 | -
CAGSLHSGGWETQYF | TGTGCCGGCAGCTTACACTCCGGGGGCTGGGAGACCCAGTACTTC | TRBV5-5 | - | TRBJ2-5 | -
CASSPRGASYFYEQYF | TGTGCCAGCTCACCACGGGGGGCGAGTTATTTTTACGAGCAGTACTTC | TRBV18 | - | TRBJ2-7 | -
CSARQSRGLADNEQFF | TGCAGTGCTAGACAGTCCCGAGGACTAGCGGACAATGAGCAGTTCTTC | TRBV20-1 | - | TRBJ2-1 | TRBD2
CASSPGTEGFNEQFF | TGTGCCAGCAGTCCTGGGACAGAGGGATTCAATGAGCAGTTCTTC | TRBV28 | - | TRBJ2-1 | TRBD1
CASSLGQRIGEQYF | TGTGCCAGCAGTTTGGGACAAAGGATCGGCGAGCAGTACTTC | TRBV27 | - | TRBJ2-7 | -
CASSLVLGNEQFF | TGTGCCAGCAGCTTAGTTTTGGGTAATGAGCAGTTCTTC | TRBV7-2 | - | TRBJ2-1 | -
CASSLTGTGRYEQYF | TGCGCCAGCAGTCTTACCGGGACAGGGCGCTACGAGCAGTACTTC | TRBV10-2 | - | TRBJ2-7 | TRBD1
CASSFRDRAYGYTF | TGTGCCAGCAGTTTCAGGGACAGGGCCTATGGCTACACCTTC | TRBV27 | once | TRBJ1-2 | TRBD1
CASSSAPNYEQYF | TGTGCCAGCAGTTCGGCCCCCAACTACGAGCAGTACTTC | TRBV28 | - | TRBJ2-7 | -
CASTRTGTPYNEQFF | TGTGCCAGCACCAGGACCGGGACACCCTACAATGAGCAGTTCTTC | TRBV28 | - | TRBJ2-1 | -
CAGQSDPPGYTF | TGTGCCGGGCAAAGTGACCCGCCCGGCTACACCTTC | TRBV7-9 | - | TRBJ1-2 | -
CASSQGLRRTGYNEKLFF | TGTGCCAGCAGCCAAGGACTTAGGAGGACAGGTTATAATGAAAAACTGTTTTTT | TRBV3-1 | - | TRBJ1-4 | TRBD1
CASSPRWTTNSYEQYF | TGTGCCAGCAGCCCCCGATGGACTACTAACTCCTACGAGCAGTACTTC | TRBV9 | - | TRBJ2-7 | -
CSARVGPESGHRSSGYTF | TGCAGTGCTAGAGTGGGGCCCGAGTCGGGCCACAGATCGAGTGGCTACACCTTC | TRBV20-1 | - | TRBJ1-2 | -
CASSRGEPRYNEQFF | TGTGCCAGCAGTCGCGGGGAGCCGCGCTACAATGAGCAGTTCTTC | TRBV7-3 | - | TRBJ2-1 | -
CASSLRQGADVGNEQFF | TGCGCCAGCAGCCTTCGACAGGGGGCAGACGTAGGGAATGAGCAGTTCTTC | TRBV4-1 | - | TRBJ2-1 | TRBD1
CASSLEFSYEQYF | TGTGCCAGCAGCTTGGAATTCTCCTACGAGCAGTACTTC | TRBV5-6 | - | TRBJ2-7 | -
CSVDRGLFGYTF | TGCAGCGTTGACAGGGGGCTTTTTGGCTACACCTTC | TRBV29-1 | - | TRBJ1-2 | TRBD1
CASSGSRVRSYNEQFF | TGCGCCAGCAGTGGGAGTCGGGTACGTTCCTACAATGAGCAGTTCTTC | TRBV10-1 | - | TRBJ2-1 | -
CASSLIRTDGDEQYF | TGTGCCAGCAGTTTGATTCGAACGGACGGGGATGAGCAGTACTTC | TRBV12-3/TRBV12-4 | - | TRBJ2-7 | -
CATSLRGGGSNQPQHF | TGTGCCACCAGCTTGAGAGGGGGAGGAAGCAATCAGCCCCAGCATTTT | TRBV15 | - | TRBJ1-5 | -
CASSGTADSPQHF | TGTGCCAGCAGCGGGACAGCCGATTCGCCCCAGCATTTT | TRBV9 | - | TRBJ1-5 | -
CASSLGDRGDGELFF | TGTGCCAGCAGTTTAGGCGACAGGGGAGACGGGGAGCTGTTTTTT | TRBV12-3/TRBV12-4 | once | TRBJ2-2 | TRBD1
CASSFAPGRLPNQPQHF | TGTGCCAGCAGTTTCGCGCCAGGGAGACTACCCAATCAGCCCCAGCATTTT | TRBV12-3/TRBV12-4 | - | TRBJ1-5 | -
CASSAGLARSYEQYF | TGTGCCAGCAGTGCAGGACTAGCGCGCTCCTACGAGCAGTACTTC | TRBV2 | once | TRBJ2-7 | TRBD2
CASSEAGDRDVRYGYTF | TGTGCCAGCAGCGAAGCGGGGGACCGGGACGTAAGATATGGCTACACCTTC | TRBV2 | - | TRBJ1-2 | -